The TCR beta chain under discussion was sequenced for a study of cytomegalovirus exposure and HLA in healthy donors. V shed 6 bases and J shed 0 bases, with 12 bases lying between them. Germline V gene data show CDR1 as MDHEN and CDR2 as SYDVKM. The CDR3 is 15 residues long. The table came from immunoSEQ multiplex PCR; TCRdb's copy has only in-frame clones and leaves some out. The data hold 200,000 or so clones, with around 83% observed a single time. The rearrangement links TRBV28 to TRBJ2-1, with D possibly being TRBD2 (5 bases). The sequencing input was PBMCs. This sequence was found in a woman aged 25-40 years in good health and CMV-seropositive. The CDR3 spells CASRPTGSSYNEQFF. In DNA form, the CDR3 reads TGTGCCAGCAGACCGACGGGGAGCTCCTACAATGAGCAGTTCTTC.